The present entry profiles one TCR beta chain with its context. Its cognate antigen has yet to be identified. No much larger clonotype is one base removed from it; base qualities were not supplied. The High Capacity cDNA Reverse Transcription Kit was used to reverse transcribe all of the isolated RNA, meaning that expressed TCRB transcripts were what got sequenced. Deep immunoSEQ sequencing was applied to naive, central memory and regulatory T cell samples, giving an average of about 3.7 million total reads per sample. Sorted cells were lysed in RLT buffer and RNA was extracted with DNase-treated RNeasy Micro or Mini kits, depending on cell number. To prevent cross-contamination, every cell subset was processed on its own, while patient and healthy donor samples were processed together. The immunoSEQ multiplex PCR was used to amplify TCRB sequences from cDNA, yielding 87-bp fragments that span the CDR3 region. Sequencing of the amplicons was performed on the Illumina HiSeq platform. In the original analysis: Synthetic template baselines were used to correct PCR bias computationally, reads within Hamming distance 2 were collapsed together, and singletons that could not be merged were discarded. Reads were aligned against IMGT to assign V, D and J genes, CDR3 length and insertions or deletions at six rearrangement sites. Within each subset, clonotype counts were normalized to sorted cell number, after which true diversity and Gini coefficients were computed with the tcR R package. The overlap coefficient, calculated on TCRB nucleotide sequences, was used to quantify repertoire sharing. As a proxy for the pre-selection repertoire, out-of-frame TCRB sequences from naive cells were analyzed. What TCRdb holds here is the immuneACCESS table cut down to in-frame rearrangements. Part of the clones is not present; checked against another copy, under half of the missing clones reflect an unresolved V gene, and the others are unexplained. Clonal size and the V and J genes are those of that table, whereas D and trimming came from the DNA. The table for this sample lists some 660,000 clones; 11% to 15% of them were counted only once. The ten largest account for around 0.04% of the sample.

From each donor, a single peripheral blood sample of around 120 mL on average was drawn into heparinised tubes. A BD FACSAria II was used to sort naive, central memory, regulatory and stem cell-like memory CD4+ T cells with a panel that included CD45RO, CCR7, CD25, CD127, CD95 and CD27. All sorted populations exceeded 98% purity. Right away, PBMCs were isolated by Lymphoprep density gradient centrifugation and were stained directly, with no culture step. Samples were stained and sorted in pairs, with one healthy donor and one patient per experiment, so that batch effects were minimized. This record comes from a study of beta chain features in type 1 diabetes (dated by TCRdb to the late 2010s). Background for the entire study: Patients and healthy donors did not differ in mean age, gender distribution, total cell number or subset yield. Across all samples, some 100,000,000 sorted cells were examined, and cell number per subset correlated strongly with RNA yield. The study compared the TCRB repertoires of sorted circulating CD4+ T cell subsets in recently diagnosed type 1 diabetes patients with those in matched healthy donors. Regulatory and stem cell-like memory subsets were isolated from only 8 patients and about eight healthy donors, whereas naive and central memory subsets came from all 30 or so donors.

The full study reports these points: Fewer insertions and more nucleotide deletions at VDJ recombination sites were observed in patients with type 1 diabetes, implying thymic rearrangement abnormalities. Only small numbers of individuals were included in the HLA sub-analyses, which left unresolved whether HLA type had any influence on TCRB rearrangement. Type 1 diabetes patients showed a moderate but significant shortening of TCRB CDR3 length in all four CD4+ subsets. Because cDNA was sequenced instead of genomic DNA, highly expressing activated cells could be over-represented, though the groups showed no difference in activation or CD3 levels. Naive, central memory and regulatory TCRB repertoires appeared to be more similar among patients than among healthy donors. Shorter templates might have been favored by PCR, but patient and control samples were amplified and corrected together, so both groups would have been affected equally by any skew.

Ends trimmed: V by 6 bases, J by 7 bases; bases unmatched to a gene: 5. From the cysteine up to the phenylalanine, the CDR3 has a length of 13 residues. Of all the DNA, just the CDR3 is kept, 39 bases in frame from base 1. CDR1 and CDR2, per the germline V gene, are ENHRY and SYGVKD. The receptor's source is a man aged 18 to 29 with type 1 diabetes. The chain was built from TRBV10-3 and TRBJ2-1, with 8 central nucleotides matching TRBD2. Sequenced: naive CD4+ T cells from blood. Read against the paper, the sample's cell subset or site label means: true naive CD4+ T cells. Read as DNA, the sequence is TGTGCCATCAGGGGACTAGGGACTAATGAGCAGTTCTTC. The resulting protein is CAIRGLGTNEQFF.